This record concerns one T cell receptor (beta chain) sequence. The antigen is not known. The length of the CDR3 is 14 residues. Deletions cut 8 bases from V and 1 base from J, with 14 bases between. The germline V gene encodes CDR1 MNHEY and CDR2 SMNVEV (reference sequence). These data come from a study of graft-versus-host responses after intestinal transplantation. Findings of the study overall: After transplant, early declines in HvG clones were associated with peak levels of circulating GvH clones. Recipient marrow showed GvH clones, some seen first in ileum or blood. Clonal ratios of graft-versus-host to host-versus-graft in allografts were high for patients exhibiting graft-donor T cell macrochimerism.

The protocol was immunoSEQ multiplex PCR, while the TCRdb copy is restricted to in-frame clones and leaves out a portion. Here the sample spans about 92,000 clones, just over 90% being singletons. The sequence came from a human donor who received an intestinal transplant. Sequencing used unstimulated CD8+ T cells sorted from spleen or lymph node cells, obtained before intestinal transplant. The rearrangement links TRBV27 to TRBJ1-2; possibly TRBD1 for D (5 bases). For the CDR3, the DNA is TGTGCCAGCGGCCACATCGGGGGTAACTATGGCTACACCTTC. Protein sequence: CASGHIGGNYGYTF.